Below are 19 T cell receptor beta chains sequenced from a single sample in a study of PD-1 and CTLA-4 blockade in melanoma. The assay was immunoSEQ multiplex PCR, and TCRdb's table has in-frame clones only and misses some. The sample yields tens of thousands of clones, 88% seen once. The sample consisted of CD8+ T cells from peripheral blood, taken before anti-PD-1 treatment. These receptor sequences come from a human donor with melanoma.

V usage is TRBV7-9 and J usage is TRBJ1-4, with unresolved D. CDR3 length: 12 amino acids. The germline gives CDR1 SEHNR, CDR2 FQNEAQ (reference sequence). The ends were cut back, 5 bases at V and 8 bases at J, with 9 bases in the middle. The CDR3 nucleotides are TGTGCCAGCAGCCCCCCCCAGGAAAAACTGTTTTTT. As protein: CASSPPQEKLFF.

DNA for the CDR3: TGCGCCAGCAACTACGCGGGGGGAACTGCAGATACGCAGTATTTT. Amino acids: CASNYAGGTADTQYF. The chain uses TRBV5-1 and TRBJ2-3, with 8 bases fitting TRBD2. The germline CDR1 and CDR2 sequences are SGHRS and YFSETQ. The length of the CDR3 is 15 residues. Losses at the gene ends were 6 bases for V and 4 bases for J; bases not matched to a gene: 10. Together with reference TRBV5-1 and TRBJ2-3, the CDR3 gives the full variable domain: KAGVTQTPRYLIKTRGQQVTLSCSPISGHRSVSWYQQTPGQGLQFLFEYFSETQRNKGNFPGRFSGRQFSNSRSEMNVSTLELGDSALYLCASNYAGGTADTQYFGPGTRLTVL.

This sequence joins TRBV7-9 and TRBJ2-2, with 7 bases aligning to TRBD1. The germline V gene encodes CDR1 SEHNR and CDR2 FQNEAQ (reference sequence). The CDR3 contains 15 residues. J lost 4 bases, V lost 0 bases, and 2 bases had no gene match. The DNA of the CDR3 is TGTGCCAGCAGCTTAGCCGGGACAGCCACCGGGGAGCTGTTTTTT. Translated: CASSLAGTATGELFF.

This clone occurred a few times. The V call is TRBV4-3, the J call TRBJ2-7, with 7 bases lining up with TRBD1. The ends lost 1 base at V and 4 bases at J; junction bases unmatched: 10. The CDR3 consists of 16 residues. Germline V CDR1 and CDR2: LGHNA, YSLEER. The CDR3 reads CASSQAPTGLNYEQYF. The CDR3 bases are TGCGCCAGCAGCCAAGCCCCGACAGGGTTAAATTACGAGCAGTACTTC.

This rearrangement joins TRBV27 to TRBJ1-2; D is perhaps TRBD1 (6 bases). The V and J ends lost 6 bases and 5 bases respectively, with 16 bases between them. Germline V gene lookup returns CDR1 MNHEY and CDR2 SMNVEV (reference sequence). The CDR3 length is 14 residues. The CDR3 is CASRMAGAGYGYTF. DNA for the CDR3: TGTGCCAGCAGGATGGCAGGGGCGGGGTATGGCTACACCTTC.

As DNA, the CDR3 is TGTGCCAGCAGCTCCCGGTCCACGAGTTACAAGGAGACCCAGTACTTC. As protein: CASSSRSTSYKETQYF. The V and J genes are TRBV5-5 and TRBJ2-5, with unresolved D. The CDR3 runs to 16 residues. Germline CDR1 is SGHKS and CDR2 is YYEKEE (reference sequence). V gave up 3 bases and J gave up 5 bases, with 20 bases separating them.

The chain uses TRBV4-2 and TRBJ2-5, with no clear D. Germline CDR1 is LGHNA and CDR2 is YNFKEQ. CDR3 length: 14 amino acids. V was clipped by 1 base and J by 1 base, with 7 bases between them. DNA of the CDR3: TGTGCCAGCAGCCAAGGGCCCGGCCAAGAGACCCAGTACTTC. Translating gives CASSQGPGQETQYF.

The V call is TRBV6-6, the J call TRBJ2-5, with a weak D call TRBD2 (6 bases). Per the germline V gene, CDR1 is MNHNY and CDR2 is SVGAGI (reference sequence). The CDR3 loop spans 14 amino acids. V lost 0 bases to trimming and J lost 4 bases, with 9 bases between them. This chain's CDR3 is CASSYSSGVETQYF. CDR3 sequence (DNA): TGTGCCAGCAGTTACTCTTCGGGGGTAGAGACCCAGTACTTC.

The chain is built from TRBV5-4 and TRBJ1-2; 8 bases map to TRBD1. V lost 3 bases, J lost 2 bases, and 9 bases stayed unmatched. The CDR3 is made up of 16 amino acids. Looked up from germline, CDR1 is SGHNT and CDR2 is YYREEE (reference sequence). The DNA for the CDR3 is TGTGCCAGCAGCTCTCCGACAGGGGAAGTCAACTATGGCTACACCTTC. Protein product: CASSSPTGEVNYGYTF. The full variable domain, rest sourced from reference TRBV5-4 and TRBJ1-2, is ETGVTQSPTHLIKTRGQQVTLRCSSQSGHNTVSWYQQALGQGPQFIFQYYREEENGRGNFPPRFSGLQFPNYSSELNVNALELDDSALYLCASSSPTGEVNYGYTFGSGTRLTVV.

The DNA of the CDR3 is TGTGCCAGCAGTCTCCGACAGGGGGATGGCTACACCTTC. It codes for CASSLRQGDGYTF. The chain is built from TRBV13 and TRBJ1-2; 9 bases map to TRBD1. J was trimmed by 6 bases and V by 6 bases; bases with no gene match: 5. The germline gives CDR1 PRHDT, CDR2 FYEKMQ (reference sequence). CDR3 length: 13 amino acids.

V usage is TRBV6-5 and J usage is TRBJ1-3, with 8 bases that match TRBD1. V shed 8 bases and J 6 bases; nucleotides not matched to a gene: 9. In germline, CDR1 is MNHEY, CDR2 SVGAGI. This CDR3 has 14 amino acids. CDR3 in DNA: TGTGCCAGCCGAAAGACAGGGGTGCAAAACACCATATATTTT. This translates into CASRKTGVQNTIYF.

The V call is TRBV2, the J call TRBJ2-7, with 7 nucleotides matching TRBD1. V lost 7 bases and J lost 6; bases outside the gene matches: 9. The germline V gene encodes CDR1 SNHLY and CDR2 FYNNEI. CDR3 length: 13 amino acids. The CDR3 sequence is CASIGQGVREQYF. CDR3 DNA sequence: TGTGCCAGCATAGGGCAGGGGGTTCGCGAGCAGTACTTC.

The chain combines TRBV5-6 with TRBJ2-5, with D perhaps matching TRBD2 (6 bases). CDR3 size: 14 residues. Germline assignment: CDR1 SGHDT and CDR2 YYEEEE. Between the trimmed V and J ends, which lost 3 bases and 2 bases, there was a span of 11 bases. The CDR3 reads CASSSDGGQETQYF. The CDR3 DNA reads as TGTGCCAGCAGCTCCGATGGGGGGCAAGAGACCCAGTACTTC.

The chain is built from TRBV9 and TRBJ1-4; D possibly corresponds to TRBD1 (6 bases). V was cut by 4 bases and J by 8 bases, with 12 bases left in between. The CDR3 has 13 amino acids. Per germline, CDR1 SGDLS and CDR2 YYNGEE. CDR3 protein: CASSPLGGEKLFF. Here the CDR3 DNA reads TGTGCCAGCAGCCCCCTTGGGGGCGAAAAACTGTTTTTT.

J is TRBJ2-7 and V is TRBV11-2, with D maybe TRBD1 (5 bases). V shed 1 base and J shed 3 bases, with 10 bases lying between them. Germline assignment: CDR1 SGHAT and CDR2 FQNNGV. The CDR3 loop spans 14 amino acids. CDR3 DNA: TGTGCCAGCAGCTTAGCAGGGCCCGACTACGAGCAGTACTTC. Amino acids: CASSLAGPDYEQYF.

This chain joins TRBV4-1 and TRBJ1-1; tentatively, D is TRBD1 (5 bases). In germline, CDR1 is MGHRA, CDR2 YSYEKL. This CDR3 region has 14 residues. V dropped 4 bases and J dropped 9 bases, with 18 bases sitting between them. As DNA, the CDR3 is TGCGCCAGCAGCCTCGAGCCGAGGGGAGGGAAAGCTTTCTTT. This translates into CASSLEPRGGKAFF.

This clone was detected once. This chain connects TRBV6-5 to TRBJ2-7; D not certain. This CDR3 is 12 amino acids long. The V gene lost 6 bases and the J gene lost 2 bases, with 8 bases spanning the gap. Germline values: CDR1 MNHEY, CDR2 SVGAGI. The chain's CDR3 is CASRQYTYEQYF. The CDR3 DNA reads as TGTGCCAGCAGGCAGTACACCTACGAGCAGTACTTC.

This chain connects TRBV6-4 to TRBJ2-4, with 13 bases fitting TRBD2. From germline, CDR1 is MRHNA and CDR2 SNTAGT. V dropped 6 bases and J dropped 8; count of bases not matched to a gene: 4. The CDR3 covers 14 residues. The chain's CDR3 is CASRGLAGVYIQYF. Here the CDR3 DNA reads TGTGCCAGCAGAGGACTAGCGGGGGTGTACATTCAGTACTTC.

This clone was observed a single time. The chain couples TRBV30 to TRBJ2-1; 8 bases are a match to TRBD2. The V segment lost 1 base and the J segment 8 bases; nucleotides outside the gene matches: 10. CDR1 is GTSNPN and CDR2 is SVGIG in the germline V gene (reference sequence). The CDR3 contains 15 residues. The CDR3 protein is CAWSERGGKIYEQFF. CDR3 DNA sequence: TGTGCCTGGAGTGAACGGGGGGGCAAGATTTATGAGCAGTTCTTC.